Shown below are 11 T cell receptor beta chains from a single sample sequenced in a study of shared clonotypes between healthy human individuals. The assay was immunoSEQ multiplex PCR, and TCRdb's table has in-frame clones only and misses some. The sample lists some 1,100,000 clones, around 82% occurring once. Sequenced input: memory CD4+ T cells from PBMCs. Subset defined: CD45RA-negative fraction. The receptors derive from a man aged 18 to 29 in good health. Some clones in this sample may be carry-over from other donors' samples.

This clone turned up a few times. The chain couples TRBV27 to TRBJ1-5; D gene uncertain. Germline values: CDR1 MNHEY, CDR2 SMNVEV (reference sequence). V was trimmed by 3 bases and J by 5 bases, leaving 11 bases between them. The CDR3 has 14 residues. The CDR3 here is CASSFFAGDQPQHF. The CDR3 DNA sequence: TGTGCCAGCAGTTTCTTTGCTGGGGATCAGCCCCAGCATTTT.

The chain joins TRBV5-1 to TRBJ2-3; possible D gene TRBD2, 6 bases. The germline CDR1 and CDR2 sequences are SGHRS and YFSETQ. V was shortened by 6 bases and J by 0 bases, with 14 bases between the two germline ends. The CDR3 has 15 residues. CDR3 region: CASIVSGSSTDTQYF. Written as DNA, the CDR3 is TGCGCCAGCATAGTATCCGGGAGTAGCACAGATACGCAGTATTTT.

The chain has TRBV11-2 and TRBJ2-3; the match to TRBD1 covers 9 bases. The CDR3 extends over 19 amino acids. Germline V gives CDR1 SGHAT, CDR2 FQNNGV. The V and J ends lost 3 bases and 1 base, in that order; junction bases with no gene match: 14. For the CDR3, the DNA is TGTGCCAGCAGCTTGGGTCCGGGACAGGGTGAATTTGGCACAGATACGCAGTATTTT. As protein: CASSLGPGQGEFGTDTQYF.

The V call is TRBV7-2, the J call TRBJ2-1; maybe TRBD2 (6 bases). The CDR3 sequence is 13 residues long. Germline CDR1 is SGHTA and CDR2 is FQGNSA. V was clipped by 5 bases and J by 7 bases, with 12 bases between them. The CDR3 bases are TGTGCCAGCAGCCTACGGGAGCGGAATGAGCAGTTCTTC. It specifies CASSLRERNEQFF.

The genes are TRBV6-1 and TRBJ2-7, with 9 positions matching TRBD1. This CDR3 has 15 residues. The germline gives CDR1 MNHNS, CDR2 SASEGT. The junction had 6 bases not matched to a gene; V was cut back by 6 bases and J by 0 bases. The CDR3, as DNA: TGTGCCAGCAGGGCCGGACAGGGGTACTCCTACGAGCAGTACTTC. It translates to CASRAGQGYSYEQYF.

This clone turned up a few times. V usage is TRBV4-1 and J usage is TRBJ2-3; 8 bases line up with TRBD2. Germline V gives CDR1 MGHRA, CDR2 YSYEKL. Trimming at V came to 4 bases and at J to 3 bases, leaving 15 bases not matched to a gene. The CDR3 is made up of 18 amino acids. The CDR3 bases are TGCGCCAGCAGCCTATCCTATGCCGGCGGGAGGATGACAGATACGCAGTATTTT. Its protein is CASSLSYAGGRMTDTQYF.

The V gene is TRBV6-5, the J gene TRBJ2-7; 11 nucleotides agree with TRBD2. V lost 2 bases, J lost 3 bases, and 3 bases stayed unmatched. The CDR3 consists of 15 residues. Per the germline V gene, CDR1 is MNHEY and CDR2 is SVGAGI. CDR3 region: CASSYRGLADYEQYF. CDR3 nucleotide sequence: TGTGCCAGCAGTTACCGGGGACTAGCGGACTACGAGCAGTACTTC.

This clone appeared a few times. This sample also contains other DNA sequences that code for the same CDR3. The V and J genes are TRBV9 and TRBJ2-1, with 7 positions matching TRBD1. CDR1 and CDR2 (germline): SGDLS, YYNGEE. The CDR3 consists of 14 residues. The ends lost 0 bases at V and 7 bases at J; junction bases unmatched: 4. CDR3 amino acids: CASSVETGRNEQFF. Written as DNA, the CDR3 is TGTGCCAGCAGCGTAGAGACAGGGAGAAATGAGCAGTTCTTC.

The rearrangement joins TRBV6-5 to TRBJ2-7, with 10 bases that match TRBD2. The V gene end was trimmed by 0 bases and the J gene end by 0 bases; junction bases not matched to a gene: 2. The CDR3 is 16 amino acids. CDR1 is MNHEY, CDR2 SVGAGI, per germline. This chain's CDR3 is CASSYSSGRTSYEQYF. The CDR3 DNA reads TGTGCCAGCAGTTACTCTAGCGGGAGGACCTCCTACGAGCAGTACTTC.

The rearrangement joins TRBV9 to TRBJ1-1; no definite D call. This CDR3 comprises 15 residues. The germline gives CDR1 SGDLS, CDR2 YYNGEE. V dropped 0 bases and J dropped 1 base, with 10 bases sitting between them. DNA for the CDR3: TGTGCCAGCAGCGTAGCGCCAATGGGGAACACTGAAGCTTTCTTT. Protein sequence: CASSVAPMGNTEAFF.

The chain carries TRBV2 and TRBJ1-5; D unresolved. Trimming pared 6 bases from V and 2 bases from J, leaving 14 bases between. The CDR3 has 15 amino acids. Germline assignment: CDR1 SNHLY and CDR2 FYNNEI. The CDR3 DNA reads TGTGCCAGCAGCTTCCAGAGTGTGGGCAATCAGCCCCAGCATTTT. This codes for CASSFQSVGNQPQHF.